This T cell receptor (beta chain) is from a study of blood T cell repertoires in COVID-19. For the study at large: Sites across the United States, Italy and Spain contributed samples from acute and convalescent COVID-19. The cDNA or gDNA used as material had been derived from T cells, B-cell-depleted T cells, or PBMCs.

Repertoires were generated with immunoSEQ multiplex PCR, while TCRdb's copy carries only in-frame clones and drops some. The table shows roughly 230,000 clones, with about 83% occurring only once. Per germline, CDR1 LNHDA and CDR2 SQIVND (reference sequence). After removal of 8 bases from V and 4 bases from J, the junction contained 7 bases not matched to a gene. This CDR3 has 14 amino acids. This chain connects TRBV19 to TRBJ1-1, with 10 bases identical to TRBD1. The sample taken for sequencing was peripheral blood. This clonotype was obtained from a woman aged 50 to 60 with acute or convalescent COVID-19. The CDR3 protein is CASATGGRFTEAFF. The CDR3 nucleotides read TGTGCCAGTGCGACAGGGGGCCGTTTCACTGAAGCTTTCTTT. The complete variable domain, with remaining parts taken from reference TRBV19 and TRBJ1-1, reads DGGITQSPKYLFRKEGQNVTLSCEQNLNHDAMYWYRQDPGQGLRLIYYSQIVNDFQKGDIAEGYSVSREKKESFPLTVTSAQKNPTAFYLCASATGGRFTEAFFGQGTRLTVV.